This entry is about one T cell receptor beta chain. This clone was found once. What antigen it recognizes has not been identified. No clone much larger than this one lies a single base away; base qualities are absent. The immunoSEQ Assay, a bias-controlled multiplex PCR, was used to amplify TCRbeta CDR3 regions from genomic DNA. The original methods were these. The number of nucleated cells in each sample was estimated from the amplification of reference gene primers within the assay. To quantify the absolute abundance of each unique TCRbeta CDR3 rearrangement, sequence reads were collapsed and filtered. For each sample, productive Simpson clonality was calculated as the square root of Simpson's diversity index across productive rearrangements. Imported from immuneACCESS, the table was reduced by TCRdb to in-frame sequences with V and J called. These copies leave out some clones; in studies compared against another copy, an unresolved V gene accounts for under half, and the cause of the remainder is not known. V and J calls and clone size come straight from that table; D and trimming were deduced from the DNA. The sample yields 250,000 to 300,000 clones; over 70% were counted once. Roughly 10% of the sample is taken by the ten largest.

At one collaborating source in Seattle, patients were enrolled during active infection and were followed longitudinally through the course of disease. Collaborating institutions collected whole blood in K2EDTA tubes following their own protocols. Collaborator samples were shipped for TCRbeta analysis as frozen whole blood, isolated PBMCs, or DNA extracted from either sample type. From the cysteine through the phenylalanine, the CDR3 covers 15 amino acids. Solely the CDR3 DNA is kept, with 45 bases framed from the first base. CDR1 SGHRS and CDR2 YFSETQ were looked up in the germline V gene. Cut back by 1 base and 0 bases, the V and J ends lie 8 bases apart. The entry originates in a study of blood T cell repertoires in COVID-19 (dated by TCRdb to the early 2020s). For the wider study: Samples from collaborators originated in the United States, Italy and Spain and spanned both the acute and convalescent phases of COVID-19. The dataset comprised deeply sampled blood TCRbeta repertoires from subjects exposed to, actively infected with, or recovered from COVID-19. The samples were drawn from the first 160 participants of the ongoing ImmuneRACE study and from some 1,300 subjects provided by 6 global collaborators. The prospective study material was composed of cDNA or gDNA derived from T cells, B-cell-depleted T cells, or PBMCs. The repertoires were released in a freely available public database intended as a resource for research on the immune response to SARS-CoV-2. Where available, HLA class I and class II types were obtained from metadata supplied by the sample provider rather than from assay-based typing. Sample metadata almost always included a de-identified subject ID, COVID-19 status, age in years and sex.

General findings and caveats noted by the study authors: The amount of clinical and demographic metadata varied by source and participant and was provided uncurated.

The material sequenced was peripheral blood. This sequence uses TRBV5-1 and TRBJ2-1; the D gene cannot be named for sure. The TCR comes from a woman aged 70-85 years with COVID-19, enrolled during active disease. Here the CDR3 is given as CASSLLVASYNEQFF. The nucleotide sequence is given as TGCGCCAGCAGCTTGCTGGTAGCCTCCTACAATGAGCAGTTCTTC.